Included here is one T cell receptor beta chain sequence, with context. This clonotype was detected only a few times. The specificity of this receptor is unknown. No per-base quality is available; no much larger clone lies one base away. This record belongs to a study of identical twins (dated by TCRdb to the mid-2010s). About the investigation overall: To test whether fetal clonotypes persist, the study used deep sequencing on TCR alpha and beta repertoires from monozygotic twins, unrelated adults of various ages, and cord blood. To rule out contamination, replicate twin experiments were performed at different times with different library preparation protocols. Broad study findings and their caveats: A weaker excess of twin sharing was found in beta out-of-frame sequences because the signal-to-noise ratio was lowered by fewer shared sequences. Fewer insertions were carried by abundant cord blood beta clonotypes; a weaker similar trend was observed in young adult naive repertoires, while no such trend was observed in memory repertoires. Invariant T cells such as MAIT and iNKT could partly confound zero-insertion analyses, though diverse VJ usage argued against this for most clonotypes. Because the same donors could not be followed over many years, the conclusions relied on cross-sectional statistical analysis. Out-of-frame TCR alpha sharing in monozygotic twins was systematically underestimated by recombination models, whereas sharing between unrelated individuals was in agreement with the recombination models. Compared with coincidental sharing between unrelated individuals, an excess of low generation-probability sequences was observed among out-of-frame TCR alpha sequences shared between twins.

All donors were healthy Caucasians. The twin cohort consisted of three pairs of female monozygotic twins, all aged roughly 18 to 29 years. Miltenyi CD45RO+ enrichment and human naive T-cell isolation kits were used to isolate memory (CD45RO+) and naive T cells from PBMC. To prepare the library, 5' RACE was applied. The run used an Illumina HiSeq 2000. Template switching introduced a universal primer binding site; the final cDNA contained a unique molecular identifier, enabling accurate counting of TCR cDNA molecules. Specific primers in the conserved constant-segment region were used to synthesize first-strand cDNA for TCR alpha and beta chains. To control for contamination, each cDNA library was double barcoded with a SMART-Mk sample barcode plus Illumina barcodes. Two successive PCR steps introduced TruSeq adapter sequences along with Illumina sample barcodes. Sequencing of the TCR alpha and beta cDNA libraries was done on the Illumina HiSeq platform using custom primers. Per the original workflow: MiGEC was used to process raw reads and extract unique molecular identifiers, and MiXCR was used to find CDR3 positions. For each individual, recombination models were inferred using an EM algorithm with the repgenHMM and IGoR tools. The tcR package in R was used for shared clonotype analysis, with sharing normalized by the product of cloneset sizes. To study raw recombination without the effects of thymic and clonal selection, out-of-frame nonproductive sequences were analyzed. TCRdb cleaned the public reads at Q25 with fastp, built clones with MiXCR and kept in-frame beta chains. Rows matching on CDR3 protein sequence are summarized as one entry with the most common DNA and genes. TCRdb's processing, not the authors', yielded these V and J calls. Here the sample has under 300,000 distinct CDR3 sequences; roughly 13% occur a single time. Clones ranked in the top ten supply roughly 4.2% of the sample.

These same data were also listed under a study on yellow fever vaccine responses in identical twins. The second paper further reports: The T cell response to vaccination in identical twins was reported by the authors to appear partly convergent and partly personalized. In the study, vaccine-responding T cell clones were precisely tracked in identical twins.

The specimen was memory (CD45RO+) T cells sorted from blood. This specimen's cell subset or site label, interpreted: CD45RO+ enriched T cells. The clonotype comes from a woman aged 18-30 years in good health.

The nucleotide sequence reads as follows: TGCGCCAGCAGCCCTGCCGGAGGGTACGCCCACGAGACCCAGTACTTC. Translation gives CASSPAGGYAHETQYF. The rearrangement combines TRBV4-3 with TRBJ2-5, with TRBD2 as a weak D call on 6 bases. V is pared back by 4 bases and J by 5 bases, with 20 bases lying between the germline termini. CDR1 and CDR2 are read off the germline V gene as LGHNA and YSLEER. Measured from the cysteine to the phenylalanine, the CDR3 is 16 residues long. The DNA shown is the 48-base CDR3, in frame from base 1.